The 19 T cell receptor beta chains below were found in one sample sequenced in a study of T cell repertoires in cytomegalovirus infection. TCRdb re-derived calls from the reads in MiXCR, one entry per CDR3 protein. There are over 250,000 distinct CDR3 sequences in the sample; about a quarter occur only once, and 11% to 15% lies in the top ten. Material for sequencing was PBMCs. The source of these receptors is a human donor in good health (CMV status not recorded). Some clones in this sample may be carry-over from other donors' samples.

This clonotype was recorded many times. The CDR3 DNA is TGTGCCAGCAGTTACTCGAGCGGGGGCAAAAACATTCAGTACTTC. Its protein is CASSYSSGGKNIQYF. The genes are TRBV6-5 and TRBJ2-4, with 8 bases that match TRBD2. Germline lookup yields CDR1 MNHEY and CDR2 SVGAGI. With V trimmed by 0 bases and J by 3 bases, 1 base remained unmatched. This CDR3 has 15 amino acids.

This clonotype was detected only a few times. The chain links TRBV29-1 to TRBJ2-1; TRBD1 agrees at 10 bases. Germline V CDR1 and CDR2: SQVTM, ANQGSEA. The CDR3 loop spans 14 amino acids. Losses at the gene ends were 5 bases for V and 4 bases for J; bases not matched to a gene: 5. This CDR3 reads CSVRDRGRYNEQFF. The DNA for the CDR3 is TGCAGCGTTCGCGACAGGGGGCGGTACAATGAGCAGTTCTTC.

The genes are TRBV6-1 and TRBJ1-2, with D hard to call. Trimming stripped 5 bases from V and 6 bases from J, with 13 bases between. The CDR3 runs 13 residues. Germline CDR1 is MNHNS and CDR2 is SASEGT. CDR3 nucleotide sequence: TGTGCCAGCAGTTTGGGTCACGGGGATGGCTACACCTTC. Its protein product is CASSLGHGDGYTF.

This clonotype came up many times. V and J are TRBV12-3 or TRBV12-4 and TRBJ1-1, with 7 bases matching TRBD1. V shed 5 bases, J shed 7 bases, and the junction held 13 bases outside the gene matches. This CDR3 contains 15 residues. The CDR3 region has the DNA TGTGCCAGCAGTCTTTACAGGGGCTTGGTGAATGAAGCTTTCTTT. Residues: CASSLYRGLVNEAFF.

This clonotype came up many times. In nucleotides, the CDR3 is TGTGCCAGCAGCCCCGGAATAGGACTAGCCACGCAGTATTTT. Encoded protein: CASSPGIGLATQYF. The chain is built from TRBV7-2 and TRBJ2-3; 8 bases line up with TRBD2. The CDR3 consists of 14 residues. Germline lookup yields CDR1 SGHTA and CDR2 FQGNSA. V dropped 5 bases and J dropped 9; count of bases not matched to a gene: 10.

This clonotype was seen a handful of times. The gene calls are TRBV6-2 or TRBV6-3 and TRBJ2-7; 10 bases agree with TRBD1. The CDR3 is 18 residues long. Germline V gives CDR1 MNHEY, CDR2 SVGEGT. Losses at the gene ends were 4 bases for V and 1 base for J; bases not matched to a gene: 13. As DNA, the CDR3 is TGTGCCAGCAGTTCCATCCCCACCGGGACAGGGGCGTCCTACGAGCAGTACTTC. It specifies CASSSIPTGTGASYEQYF.

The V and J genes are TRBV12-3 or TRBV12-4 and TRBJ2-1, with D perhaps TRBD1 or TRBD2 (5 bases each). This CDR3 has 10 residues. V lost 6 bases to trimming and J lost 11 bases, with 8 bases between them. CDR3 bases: TGTGCCAGCAGACGGGGACAGCAGTTCTTC. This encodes CASRRGQQFF.

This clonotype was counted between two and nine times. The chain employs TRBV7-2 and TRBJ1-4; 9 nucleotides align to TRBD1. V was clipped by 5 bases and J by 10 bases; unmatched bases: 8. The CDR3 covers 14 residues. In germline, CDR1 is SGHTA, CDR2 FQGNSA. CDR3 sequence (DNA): TGTGCCAGCAGCCCCCCCACAGGGGGCGGAAAACTGTTTTTT. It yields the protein CASSPPTGGGKLFF.

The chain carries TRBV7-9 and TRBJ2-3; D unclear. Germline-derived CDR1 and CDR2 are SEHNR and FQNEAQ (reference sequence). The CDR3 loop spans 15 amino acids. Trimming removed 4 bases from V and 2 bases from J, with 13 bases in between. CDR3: CASSWRLGNTDTQYF. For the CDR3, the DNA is TGTGCCAGCAGCTGGCGGCTTGGGAACACAGATACGCAGTATTTT.

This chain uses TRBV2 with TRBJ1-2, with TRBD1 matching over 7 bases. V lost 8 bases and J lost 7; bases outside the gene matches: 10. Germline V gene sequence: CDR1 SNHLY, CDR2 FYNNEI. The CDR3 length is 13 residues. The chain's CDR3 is CASGRQGPTGYTF. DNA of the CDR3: TGTGCCAGCGGAAGACAGGGCCCCACTGGCTACACCTTC.

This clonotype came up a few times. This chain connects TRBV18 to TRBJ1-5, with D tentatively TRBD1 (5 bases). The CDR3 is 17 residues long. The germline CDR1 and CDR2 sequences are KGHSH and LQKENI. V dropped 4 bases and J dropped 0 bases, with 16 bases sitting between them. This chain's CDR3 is CASSRDQGLASNQPQHF. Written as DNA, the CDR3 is TGTGCCAGCTCACGCGACCAGGGTTTAGCTAGCAATCAGCCCCAGCATTTT.

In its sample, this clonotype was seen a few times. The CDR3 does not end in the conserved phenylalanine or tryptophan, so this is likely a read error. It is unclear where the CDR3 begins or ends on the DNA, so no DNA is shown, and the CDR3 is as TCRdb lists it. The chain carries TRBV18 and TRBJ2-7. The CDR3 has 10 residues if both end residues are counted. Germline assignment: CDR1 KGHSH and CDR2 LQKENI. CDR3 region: CASSPIWHEG.

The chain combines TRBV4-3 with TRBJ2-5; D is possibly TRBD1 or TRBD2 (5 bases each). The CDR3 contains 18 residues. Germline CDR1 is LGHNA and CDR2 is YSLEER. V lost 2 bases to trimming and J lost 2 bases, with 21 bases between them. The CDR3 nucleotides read TGCGCCAGCAGCCAACTTTATCCTCCGGGACCCCCTCAAGAGACCCAGTACTTC. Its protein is CASSQLYPPGPPQETQYF.

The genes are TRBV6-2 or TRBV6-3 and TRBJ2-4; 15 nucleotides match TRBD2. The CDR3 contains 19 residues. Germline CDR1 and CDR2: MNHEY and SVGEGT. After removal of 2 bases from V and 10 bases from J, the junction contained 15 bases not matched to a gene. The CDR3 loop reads CASSYEPWTSGGANVIQYF. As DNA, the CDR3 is TGTGCCAGCAGTTACGAACCGTGGACTAGCGGGGGGGCCAACGTAATTCAGTACTTC.

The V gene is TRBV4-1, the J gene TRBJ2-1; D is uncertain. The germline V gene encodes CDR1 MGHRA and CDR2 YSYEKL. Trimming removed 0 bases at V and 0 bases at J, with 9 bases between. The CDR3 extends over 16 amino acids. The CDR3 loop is CASSQDPMSSYNEQFF. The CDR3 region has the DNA TGCGCCAGCAGCCAAGATCCCATGAGCTCCTACAATGAGCAGTTCTTC.

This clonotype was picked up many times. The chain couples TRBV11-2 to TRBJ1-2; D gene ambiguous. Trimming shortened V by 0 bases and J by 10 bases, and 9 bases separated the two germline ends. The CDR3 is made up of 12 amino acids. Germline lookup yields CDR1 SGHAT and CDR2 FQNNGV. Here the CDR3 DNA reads TGTGCCAGCAGCTTAGAACGCTCGTTCTACACCTTC. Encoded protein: CASSLERSFYTF.

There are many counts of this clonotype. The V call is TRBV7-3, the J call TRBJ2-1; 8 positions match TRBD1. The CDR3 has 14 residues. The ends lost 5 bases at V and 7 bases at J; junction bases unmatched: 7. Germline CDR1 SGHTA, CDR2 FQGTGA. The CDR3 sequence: CASSPRQGPNEQFF. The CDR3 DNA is TGTGCCAGCAGCCCCCGACAGGGGCCGAATGAGCAGTTCTTC.

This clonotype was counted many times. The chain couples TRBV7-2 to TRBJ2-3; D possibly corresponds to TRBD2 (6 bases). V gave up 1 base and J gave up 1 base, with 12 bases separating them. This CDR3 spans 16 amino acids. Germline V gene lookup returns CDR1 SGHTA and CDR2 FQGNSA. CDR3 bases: TGTGCCAGCAGCTTAGTCCCGGGAGTGGGCACAGATACGCAGTATTTT. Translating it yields CASSLVPGVGTDTQYF.

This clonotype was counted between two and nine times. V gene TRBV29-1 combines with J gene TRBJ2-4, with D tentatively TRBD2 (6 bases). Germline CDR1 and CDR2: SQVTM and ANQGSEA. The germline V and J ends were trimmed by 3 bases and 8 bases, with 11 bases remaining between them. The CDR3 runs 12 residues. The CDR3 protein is CSVDAGTDIQYF. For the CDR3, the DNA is TGCAGCGTTGATGCGGGAACGGACATTCAGTACTTC. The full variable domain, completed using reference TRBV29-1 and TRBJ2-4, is SAVISQKPSRDICQRGTSLTIQCQVDSQVTMMFWYRQQPGQSLTLIATANQGSEATYESGFVIDKFPISRPNLTFSTLTVSNMSPEDSSIYLCSVDAGTDIQYFGAGTRLSVL.